The TCR beta chain described here comes from a study of T cell repertoires in cytomegalovirus infection. Whole-study context: A matching HLA type, together with CMV infection, was signaled by public TCR beta signatures. Broader study findings: Cumulative public TCR beta family frequency identified carriers of CMV plus the relevant HLA. Dominating the ex vivo response were HLA-C-restricted CMV-specific TCR beta clonotypes.

TCRdb reanalysed the reads using MiXCR and keeps one entry per CDR3 protein. This table has roughly 640,000 distinct CDR3 sequences, 20% to 25% appearing once. A note on this clonotype: Its antigen is undetermined.

Trimming removed 3 bases at V and 3 bases at J, with 8 bases between. The CDR3 totals 13 residues. Germline V lookup: CDR1 MRHNA, CDR2 SNTAGT. The J gene is TRBJ1-1, the V gene TRBV6-4, with unresolved D. The sequenced sample was CD8+ T cells from PBMCs. The sequence was obtained from a human donor in good health (CMV status not recorded). Some clones in this sample may be carry-over from other donors' samples. CDR3 nucleotide sequence: TGTGCCAGCAGTGAAACGAGGTACACTGAAGCTTTCTTT. Translating it yields CASSETRYTEAFF.